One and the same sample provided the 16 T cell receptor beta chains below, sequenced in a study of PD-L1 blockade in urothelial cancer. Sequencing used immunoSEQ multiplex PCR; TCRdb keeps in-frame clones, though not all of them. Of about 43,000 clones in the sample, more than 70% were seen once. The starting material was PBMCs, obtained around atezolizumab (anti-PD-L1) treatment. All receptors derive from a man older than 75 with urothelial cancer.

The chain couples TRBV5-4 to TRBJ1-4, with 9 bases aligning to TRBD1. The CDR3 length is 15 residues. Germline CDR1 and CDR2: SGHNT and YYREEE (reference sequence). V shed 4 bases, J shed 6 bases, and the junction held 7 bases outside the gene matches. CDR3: CASSLTTGGDEKLFF. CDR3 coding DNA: TGTGCCAGCAGCCTGACCACAGGGGGCGATGAAAAACTGTTTTTT.

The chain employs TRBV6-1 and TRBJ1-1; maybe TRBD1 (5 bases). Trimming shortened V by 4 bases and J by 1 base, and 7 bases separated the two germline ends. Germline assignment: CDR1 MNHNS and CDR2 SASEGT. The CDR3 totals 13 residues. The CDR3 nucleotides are TGTGCCAGCAGTGCCCAGGGGAACACTGAAGCTTTCTTT. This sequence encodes CASSAQGNTEAFF.

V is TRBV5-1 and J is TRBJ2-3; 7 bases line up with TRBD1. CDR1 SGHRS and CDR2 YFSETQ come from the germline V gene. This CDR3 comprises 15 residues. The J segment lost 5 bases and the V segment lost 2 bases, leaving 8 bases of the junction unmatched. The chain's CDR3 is CASSLGGQVIDTQYF. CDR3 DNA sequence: TGCGCCAGCAGCTTAGGTGGACAGGTTATAGATACGCAGTATTTT.

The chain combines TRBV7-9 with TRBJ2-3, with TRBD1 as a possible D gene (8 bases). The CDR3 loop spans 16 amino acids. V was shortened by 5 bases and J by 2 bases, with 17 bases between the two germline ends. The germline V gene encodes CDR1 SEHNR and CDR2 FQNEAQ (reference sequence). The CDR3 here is CASSGGDRRVTDTQYF. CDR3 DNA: TGTGCCAGCAGCGGGGGGGACAGGCGGGTCACAGATACGCAGTATTTT.

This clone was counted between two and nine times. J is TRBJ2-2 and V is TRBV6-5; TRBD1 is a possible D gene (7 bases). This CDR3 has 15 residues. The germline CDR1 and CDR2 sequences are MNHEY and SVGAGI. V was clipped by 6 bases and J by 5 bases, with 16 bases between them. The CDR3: CASSLDRAGTGELFF. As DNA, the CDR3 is TGTGCCAGCAGCCTCGACAGGGCGGGGACCGGGGAGCTGTTTTTT.

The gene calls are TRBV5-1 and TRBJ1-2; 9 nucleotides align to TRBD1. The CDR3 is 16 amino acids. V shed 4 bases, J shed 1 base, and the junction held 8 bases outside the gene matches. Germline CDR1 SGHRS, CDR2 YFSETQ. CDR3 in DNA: TGCGCCAGCAGCCTAGGACAGGGGCTACTTAACTATGGCTACACCTTC. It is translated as CASSLGQGLLNYGYTF.

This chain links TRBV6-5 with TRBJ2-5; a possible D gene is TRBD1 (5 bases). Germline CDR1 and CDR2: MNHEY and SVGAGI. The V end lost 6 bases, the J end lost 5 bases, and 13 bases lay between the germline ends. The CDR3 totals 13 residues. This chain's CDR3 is CASSLLRGETQYF. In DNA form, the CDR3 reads TGTGCCAGCAGCCTACTAAGGGGTGAGACCCAGTACTTC.

The CDR3 DNA is TGCGCCAGCAGCTTGGCGGGACAGAGCAATCAGCCCCAGCATTTT. Its protein product is CASSLAGQSNQPQHF. The rearrangement joins TRBV5-1 to TRBJ1-5; 7 nucleotides align to TRBD1. The J segment lost 1 base and the V segment lost 0 bases, leaving 1 base of the junction unmatched. Per the germline V gene, CDR1 is SGHRS and CDR2 is YFSETQ. The CDR3 length is 15 residues.

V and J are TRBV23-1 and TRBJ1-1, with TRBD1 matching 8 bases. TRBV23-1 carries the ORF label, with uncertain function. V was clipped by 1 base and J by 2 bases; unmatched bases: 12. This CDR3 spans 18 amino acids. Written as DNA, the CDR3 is TGCGCCAGCAGTCAATGGGGAGGGACAGGCGTCGGAAACACTGAAGCTTTCTTT. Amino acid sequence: CASSQWGGTGVGNTEAFF.

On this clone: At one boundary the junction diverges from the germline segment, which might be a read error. CDR3 in DNA: TGTGCCAGCAGCCCAGGGAGCGGGGGCTCACATTTT. Translated: CASSPGSGGSHF. V usage is TRBV7-8 and J usage is TRBJ2-3; 8 nucleotides align to TRBD2. The CDR3 runs 12 residues. Per germline, CDR1 SGHVS and CDR2 FQNEAQ.

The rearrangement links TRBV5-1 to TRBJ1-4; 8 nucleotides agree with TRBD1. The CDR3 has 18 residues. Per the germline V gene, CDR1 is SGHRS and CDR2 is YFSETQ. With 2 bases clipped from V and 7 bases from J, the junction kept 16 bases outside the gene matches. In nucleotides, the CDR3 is TGCGCCAGCAGCTTCATGGCCAGGGGGCCCGGTGGTGGTGAAAAACTGTTTTTT. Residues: CASSFMARGPGGGEKLFF. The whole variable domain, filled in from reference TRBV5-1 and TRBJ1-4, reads KAGVTQTPRYLIKTRGQQVTLSCSPISGHRSVSWYQQTPGQGLQFLFEYFSETQRNKGNFPGRFSGRQFSNSRSEMNVSTLELGDSALYLCASSFMARGPGGGEKLFFGSGTQLSVL.

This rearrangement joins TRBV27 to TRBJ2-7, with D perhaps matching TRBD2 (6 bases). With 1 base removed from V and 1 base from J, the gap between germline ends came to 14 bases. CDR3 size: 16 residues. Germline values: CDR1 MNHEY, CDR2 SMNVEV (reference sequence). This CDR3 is CASSLYSGGASYEQYF. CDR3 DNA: TGTGCCAGCAGTTTATATAGCGGCGGGGCTTCCTACGAGCAGTACTTC.

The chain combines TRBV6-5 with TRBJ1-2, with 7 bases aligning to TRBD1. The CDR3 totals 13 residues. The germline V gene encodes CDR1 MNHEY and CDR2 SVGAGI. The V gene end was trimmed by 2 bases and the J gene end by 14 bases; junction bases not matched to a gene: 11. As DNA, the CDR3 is TGTGCCAGCAGTTACACCGGGACAGTCAGTACTACCTTC. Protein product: CASSYTGTVSTTF.

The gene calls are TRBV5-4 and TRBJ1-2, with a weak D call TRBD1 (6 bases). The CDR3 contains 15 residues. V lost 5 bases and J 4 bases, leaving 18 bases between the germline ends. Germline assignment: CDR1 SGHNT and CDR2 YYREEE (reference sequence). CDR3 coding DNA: TGTGCCAGCAGGGCACAGGGACGGAGTCCCTATGGCTACACCTTC. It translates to CASRAQGRSPYGYTF. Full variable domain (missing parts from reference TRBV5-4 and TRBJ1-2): ETGVTQSPTHLIKTRGQQVTLRCSSQSGHNTVSWYQQALGQGPQFIFQYYREEENGRGNFPPRFSGLQFPNYSSELNVNALELDDSALYLCASRAQGRSPYGYTFGSGTRLTVV.

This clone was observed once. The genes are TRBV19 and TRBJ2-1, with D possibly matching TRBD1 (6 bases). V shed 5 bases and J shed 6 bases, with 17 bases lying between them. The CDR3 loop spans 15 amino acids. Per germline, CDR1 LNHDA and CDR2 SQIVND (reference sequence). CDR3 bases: TGTGCCAGTAGTCCCGAGGACAGATGGGGCAATGAGCAGTTCTTC. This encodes CASSPEDRWGNEQFF.

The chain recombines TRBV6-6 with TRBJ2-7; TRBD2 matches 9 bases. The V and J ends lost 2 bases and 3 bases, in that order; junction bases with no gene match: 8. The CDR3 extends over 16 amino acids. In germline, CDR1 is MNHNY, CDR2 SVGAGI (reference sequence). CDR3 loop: CASSYTRAGGVYEQYF. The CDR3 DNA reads TGTGCCAGCAGTTACACCCGAGCGGGAGGAGTCTACGAGCAGTACTTC.